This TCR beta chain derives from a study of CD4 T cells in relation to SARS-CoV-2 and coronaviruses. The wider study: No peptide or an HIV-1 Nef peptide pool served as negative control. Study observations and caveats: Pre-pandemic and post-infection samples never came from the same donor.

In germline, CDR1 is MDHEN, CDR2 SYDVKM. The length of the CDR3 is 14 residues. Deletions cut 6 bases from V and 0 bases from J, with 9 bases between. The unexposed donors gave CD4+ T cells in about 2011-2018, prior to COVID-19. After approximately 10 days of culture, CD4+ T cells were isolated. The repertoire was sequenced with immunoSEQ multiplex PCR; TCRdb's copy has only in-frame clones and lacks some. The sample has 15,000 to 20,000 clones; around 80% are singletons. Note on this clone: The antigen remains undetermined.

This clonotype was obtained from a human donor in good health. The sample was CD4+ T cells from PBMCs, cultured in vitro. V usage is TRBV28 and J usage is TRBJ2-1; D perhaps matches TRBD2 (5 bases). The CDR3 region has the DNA TGTGCCAGCAGACCTGGGAGCTCCTACAATGAGCAGTTCTTC. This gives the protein CASRPGSSYNEQFF. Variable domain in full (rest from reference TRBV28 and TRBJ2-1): DVKVTQSSRYLVKRTGEKVFLECVQDMDHENMFWYRQDPGLGLRLIYFSYDVKMKEKGDIPEGYSVSREKKERFSLILESASTNQTSMYLCASRPGSSYNEQFFGPGTRLTVL.